Sequencing of this T cell receptor beta chain was carried out in a study of cytomegalovirus exposure and HLA in healthy donors. The wider study: The early release's HLA-typed donors yielded some 85 million unique TCRs.

Amplification used 60 Vbeta primers and 13 Jbeta primers. TCRdb's copy holds only in-frame clones and misses some; the assay was immunoSEQ multiplex PCR. Here the sample spans about 200,000 clones, 86% being singletons. As concerns this clone: Its specificity is unknown.

The V gene lost 1 base and the J gene lost 1 base, with 7 bases spanning the gap. The CDR3 loop spans 14 amino acids. Germline-derived CDR1 and CDR2 are LGHNA and YNFKEQ. Findings and limits, study-wide: Versus the approximately 700-donor mean, an Asian-associated ancestry cluster reportedly showed fewer N-insertions in a later analysis. Most CMV-associated TCR beta chains were later found to appear HLA-restricted. Sequencing had likely introduced a cluster of highly shared sequence variants as an artifact.

This rearrangement joins TRBV4-2 to TRBJ1-1; D call uncertain. This receptor was identified in a woman in her twenties or thirties in good health and CMV-seronegative. The sequenced material came from PBMCs. In nucleotides, the CDR3 is TGTGCCAGCAGCCAAGCCGCAGGGAACACTGAAGCTTTCTTT. Translation: CASSQAAGNTEAFF.